This T cell receptor (beta chain) was captured by sequencing in a study of identical twins. TCRdb re-called the 5' RACE reads with MiXCR, one entry per CDR3 protein. The table has around 530,000 distinct CDR3 sequences, about 15% seen once. Germline lookup yields CDR1 SGHVS and CDR2 FNYEAQ. CDR3 size: 14 residues. V lost 0 bases to trimming and J lost 9 bases, with 14 bases between them. These sequences were also reported in another study, on yellow fever vaccine responses in identical twins.

The chain links TRBV7-6 to TRBJ2-5; possibly TRBD2 for D (5 bases). This TCR was recovered from a young woman in good health. Input material: CD4+ T cells sorted from blood. In DNA form, the CDR3 reads TGTGCCAGCAGCTTAGCGGGAGAGGGTCAGGCCCAGTACTTC. It yields the protein CASSLAGEGQAQYF.